Listed below are T cell receptor beta chains from one sample, sequenced in a study of blood T cell repertoires in COVID-19. The repertoire was sequenced with immunoSEQ multiplex PCR; TCRdb's copy has only in-frame clones and lacks some. The sample yields 300,000 or so clones, 65% to 90% seen once. Sequenced sample: PBMCs or T cells enriched from blood (not recorded which). These receptors were taken from a middle-aged woman with acute COVID-19. The CDR3 runs from the conserved cysteine through the conserved F or W. A D gene is named only where the DNA matches it firmly. Not all rows give a size; the values are once, few, many and, for expanded clones, a class.

clone size: NA
J gene: TRBJ2-1
V gene: TRBV6-2/TRBV6-3
D gene: TRBD1
CDR3 protein: CASSENPGQGYNEQFF
CDR3 DNA: TGTGCCAGCAGTGAGAATCCGGGACAGGGTTACAATGAGCAGTTCTTC

clone size: NA
J gene: TRBJ1-6
V gene: TRBV18
D gene: NA
CDR3 protein: CASSSTEDNSPLHF
CDR3 DNA: TGTGCCAGCTCATCAACGGAGGATAATTCACCCCTCCACTTT

clone size: NA
J gene: TRBJ1-1
V gene: TRBV5-4
D gene: TRBD1
CDR3 protein: CASSLRMTGTGVTEAFF
CDR3 DNA: TGTGCCAGCAGCTTGAGGATGACCGGGACAGGGGTCACTGAAGCTTTCTTT

clone size: NA
J gene: TRBJ2-2
V gene: TRBV7-9
D gene: TRBD2
CDR3 protein: CASSLARLAGATGELFF
CDR3 DNA: TGTGCCAGCAGCTTAGCGCGACTAGCGGGGGCGACCGGGGAGCTGTTTTTT

clone size: NA
J gene: TRBJ2-7
V gene: TRBV9
D gene: NA
CDR3 protein: CASSFSGVGTYEQYF
CDR3 DNA: TGTGCCAGCAGCTTTTCAGGGGTGGGGACCTACGAGCAGTACTTC

clone size: once
J gene: TRBJ2-3
V gene: TRBV11-3
D gene: NA
CDR3 protein: CASSPRSSTSPTDTQYF
CDR3 DNA: TGTGCCAGCAGCCCCCGATCTAGCACAAGTCCCACAGATACGCAGTATTTT

clone size: once
J gene: TRBJ2-2
V gene: TRBV12-5
D gene: NA
CDR3 protein: CASGEGELFF
CDR3 DNA: TGTGCTAGTGGGGAGGGGGAGCTGTTTTTT

clone size: NA
J gene: TRBJ1-1
V gene: TRBV19
D gene: TRBD1
CDR3 protein: CASRNRGDTEAFF
CDR3 DNA: TGTGCCAGTAGGAACAGGGGGGACACTGAAGCTTTCTTT

clone size: NA
J gene: TRBJ1-1
V gene: TRBV4-2
D gene: NA
CDR3 protein: CASSQVSGWYWTGEAFF
CDR3 DNA: TGTGCCAGCAGCCAAGTTTCAGGGTGGTATTGGACGGGTGAAGCTTTCTTT

clone size: NA
J gene: TRBJ2-1
V gene: TRBV7-3
D gene: TRBD2
CDR3 protein: CASSLRTSGAEQFF
CDR3 DNA: TGTGCCAGCAGCCTCCGGACTAGCGGGGCGGAGCAGTTCTTC

clone size: NA
J gene: TRBJ1-5
V gene: TRBV19
D gene: TRBD1
CDR3 protein: CASSIIDEGAGNQPQHF
CDR3 DNA: TGTGCCAGTAGTATAATCGACGAGGGGGCGGGCAATCAGCCCCAGCATTTT

clone size: NA
J gene: TRBJ1-6
V gene: TRBV28
D gene: NA
CDR3 protein: CASSLPRADSPLHF
CDR3 DNA: TGTGCCAGCAGTTTACCGAGGGCGGATTCACCCCTCCACTTT

clone size: NA
J gene: TRBJ2-5
V gene: TRBV5-1
D gene: NA
CDR3 protein: CASSLGTSETQYF
CDR3 DNA: TGCGCCAGCAGCTTGGGTACTTCAGAGACCCAGTACTTC

clone size: NA
J gene: TRBJ2-6
V gene: TRBV7-2
D gene: NA
CDR3 protein: CASSTAGSGANVLTF
CDR3 DNA: TGTGCCAGCAGCACAGCAGGGTCTGGGGCCAACGTCCTGACTTTC

clone size: NA
J gene: TRBJ2-7
V gene: TRBV6-6
D gene: TRBD1
CDR3 protein: CASSSSGTGVYEQYF
CDR3 DNA: TGTGCCAGCAGTTCCTCCGGGACAGGAGTATACGAGCAGTACTTC

clone size: NA
J gene: TRBJ1-2
V gene: TRBV15
D gene: NA
CDR3 protein: CATSRPGTEANYGYTF
CDR3 DNA: TGTGCCACCAGCAGGCCCGGGACTGAGGCTAACTATGGCTACACCTTC

clone size: NA
J gene: TRBJ2-7
V gene: TRBV18
D gene: TRBD1
CDR3 protein: CASSRDRGDEQYF
CDR3 DNA: TGTGCCAGCTCTCGGGACAGGGGGGACGAGCAGTACTTC

clone size: NA
J gene: TRBJ1-1
V gene: TRBV28
D gene: TRBD1
CDR3 protein: CASSTGGLGSNTEAFF
CDR3 DNA: TGTGCCAGCAGTACAGGGGGCTTAGGGTCGAACACTGAAGCTTTCTTT

clone size: NA
J gene: TRBJ1-1
V gene: TRBV5-4
D gene: TRBD1
CDR3 protein: CASSTPTGGNTEAFF
CDR3 DNA: TGTGCCAGCAGCACCCCGACAGGGGGGAACACTGAAGCTTTCTTT

clone size: NA
J gene: TRBJ1-4
V gene: TRBV10-2
D gene: NA
CDR3 protein: CASSRTVPAEKLFF
CDR3 DNA: TGCGCCAGCAGCAGGACAGTTCCCGCTGAAAAACTGTTTTTT

clone size: NA
J gene: TRBJ1-2
V gene: TRBV19
D gene: NA
CDR3 protein: CASSIGVGGFGYTF
CDR3 DNA: TGTGCCAGTAGTATAGGGGTCGGAGGGTTTGGCTACACCTTC

clone size: NA
J gene: TRBJ2-2
V gene: TRBV4-3
D gene: NA
CDR3 protein: CASSRTVRLETGELFF
CDR3 DNA: TGCGCCAGCAGCCGAACCGTTAGACTAGAAACCGGGGAGCTGTTTTTT

clone size: NA
J gene: TRBJ2-7
V gene: TRBV5-1
D gene: TRBD1
CDR3 protein: CASSNRDRERKGDEQYF
CDR3 DNA: TGCGCCAGCAGCAACCGGGACAGGGAGAGGAAGGGTGACGAGCAGTACTTC

clone size: NA
J gene: TRBJ2-7
V gene: TRBV14
D gene: NA
CDR3 protein: CASSQDWGHGSEQYF
CDR3 DNA: TGTGCCAGCAGCCAAGATTGGGGACATGGCTCCGAGCAGTACTTC

clone size: once
J gene: TRBJ1-5
V gene: TRBV5-1
D gene: TRBD1
CDR3 protein: CASSLAGQGARQPQHF
CDR3 DNA: TGCGCCAGCAGCTTGGCCGGACAGGGGGCGCGTCAGCCCCAGCATTTT

clone size: NA
J gene: TRBJ1-6
V gene: TRBV5-1
D gene: NA
CDR3 protein: CASSFSTRFNSPLHF
CDR3 DNA: TGCGCCAGCAGCTTTTCAACCCGGTTTAATTCACCCCTCCACTTT

clone size: NA
J gene: TRBJ1-1
V gene: TRBV5-1
D gene: NA
CDR3 protein: CASRKDGTQFEAFF
CDR3 DNA: TGCGCCAGCAGAAAAGACGGGACACAATTTGAAGCTTTCTTT

clone size: NA
J gene: TRBJ1-2
V gene: TRBV18
D gene: TRBD1
CDR3 protein: CASSPGQGNGYTF
CDR3 DNA: TGTGCCAGCTCACCCGGACAGGGTAATGGCTACACCTTC

clone size: NA
J gene: TRBJ2-7
V gene: TRBV10-2
D gene: TRBD1
CDR3 protein: CASTLDRVSREQYF
CDR3 DNA: TGCGCCAGCACCCTTGACAGGGTTTCTCGCGAGCAGTACTTC